This T cell receptor beta chain was profiled in a study of blood T cell repertoires in COVID-19. The CDR3 has 15 residues. V shed 5 bases and J shed 1 base, with 14 bases lying between them. Germline V gene sequence: CDR1 MNHEY, CDR2 SVGAGI. The data were produced by immunoSEQ multiplex PCR, yet TCRdb's version contains in-frame clones alone and is incomplete. The sample includes some 300,000 clones, approximately 88% seen only once; the top ten take under 8%. The sequence was obtained from a woman between 25 and 40 years old who had recovered from COVID-19. Specimen: peripheral blood. V gene TRBV6-5 combines with J gene TRBJ1-1, with D possibly matching TRBD1 (6 bases). The CDR3: CASSTLTGANTEAFF. DNA of the CDR3: TGTGCCAGCAGTACCCTGACAGGAGCGAACACTGAAGCTTTCTTT.